This T cell receptor (beta chain) was captured in a study of cytomegalovirus exposure and HLA in healthy donors. Study-level points and caveats: The authors listed around 150 TCR beta chains as cytomegalovirus-associated.

The PCR ran on 60 Vbeta and 13 Jbeta primers. The protocol was immunoSEQ multiplex PCR, while the TCRdb copy is restricted to in-frame clones and leaves out a portion. Recorded here are 75,000 to 100,000 clones; the top ten clones represent 1.4% to 1.5%. Concerning this clone itself: Its antigen remains unknown.

Germline assignment: CDR1 SGHNT and CDR2 YYREEE (reference sequence). This CDR3 spans 14 amino acids. Trimming stripped 1 base from V and 2 bases from J, with 9 bases between. The chain links TRBV5-4 to TRBJ2-5, with D perhaps TRBD2 (6 bases). Sequenced sample: PBMCs. The clonotype comes from a woman between 55 and 75 years old in good health and CMV-seronegative. Here the CDR3 DNA reads TGTGCCAGCAGCTTGATGGAGGGTCAAGAGACCCAGTACTTC. Protein product: CASSLMEGQETQYF.